The rows below give T cell receptor beta chains drawn from one sample of a study of shared T cell receptors in the human thymus. The table came from immunoSEQ multiplex PCR; TCRdb's copy has only in-frame clones and leaves some out. The data show some 640,000 clones, more than 70% seen once. In addition, the sample was reused for a study of human thymus T cells.

The sequencing input was thymocytes. The source is a boy younger than two with a congenital heart defect. Both conserved end residues are part of each CDR3. The D gene is left open where the match is weak. Where a row states a size, it is once, few, many or the class of an expanded clone; other rows omit it.

V: TRBV18
J: TRBJ2-7
size: NA
D: NA
DNA: TGTGCCAGCTCACCACACCATATCAGGGGACGGTCCTACGAGCAGTACTTC
CDR3: CASSPHHIRGRSYEQYF

V: TRBV9
J: TRBJ2-1
size: NA
D: TRBD1
DNA: TGTGCCAGCAGCGTAGCTATAACAGGGGCTCTCTACAATGAGCAGTTCTTC
CDR3: CASSVAITGALYNEQFF

V: TRBV28
J: TRBJ1-1
size: NA
D: TRBD1
DNA: TGTGCCAGCACCCGGTCAGGGGGTATGAACACTGAAGCTTTCTTT
CDR3: CASTRSGGMNTEAFF

V: TRBV14
J: TRBJ2-4
size: NA
D: TRBD2
DNA: TGTGCCAGCAGCCAAGATCTGGGGGGGGAGGGAGACATTCAGTACTTC
CDR3: CASSQDLGGEGDIQYF

V: TRBV6-5
J: TRBJ2-1
size: NA
D: NA
DNA: TGTGCCAGCAGTTACGGGGGGTGGAGCTCCTACAATGAGCAGTTCTTC
CDR3: CASSYGGWSSYNEQFF

V: TRBV7-8
J: TRBJ2-7
size: NA
D: TRBD1
DNA: TGTGCCAGCAGCTTATTGTGCGGGACAGGAGTTCTATACGAGCAGTACTTC
CDR3: CASSLLCGTGVLYEQYF

V: TRBV15
J: TRBJ2-3
size: NA
D: NA
DNA: TGTGCCACCAGCAGATTGCTATTGGATACGCAGTATTTT
CDR3: CATSRLLLDTQYF

V: TRBV9
J: TRBJ2-6
size: once
D: TRBD1
DNA: TGTGCCAGCAGCAGGGGGCAAAACGGGGCCAACGTCCTGACTTTC
CDR3: CASSRGQNGANVLTF

V: TRBV5-1
J: TRBJ1-2
size: few
D: TRBD1
DNA: TGCGCCAGCAGTCCAGGGGGCGCTGGGGGCTACACCTTC
CDR3: CASSPGGAGGYTF

V: TRBV10-3
J: TRBJ2-5
size: NA
D: NA
DNA: TGTGCCATCAGTGACAGGGGAGAGACCCAGTACTTC
CDR3: CAISDRGETQYF

V: TRBV2
J: TRBJ2-1
size: NA
D: NA
DNA: TGTGCCAGCAGTGAATCAGGGAGGGGGGAGCAGTTCTTC
CDR3: CASSESGRGEQFF

V: TRBV4-3
J: TRBJ1-4
size: NA
D: TRBD1
DNA: TGCGCCAGCAGCCACGATCGGACAGGGCCAACTAATGAAAAACTGTTTTTT
CDR3: CASSHDRTGPTNEKLFF

V: TRBV28
J: TRBJ2-7
size: once
D: TRBD1
DNA: TGTGCCAGCAGTTCCGGACAGGGGTCCTACGAGCAGTACTTC
CDR3: CASSSGQGSYEQYF

V: TRBV14
J: TRBJ2-7
size: NA
D: TRBD2
DNA: TGTGCCAGCAGCCCCGGACTAGCGGAGAGCTACGAGCAGTACTTC
CDR3: CASSPGLAESYEQYF

V: TRBV30
J: TRBJ1-5
size: NA
D: TRBD1
DNA: TGTGCCTGGAGTACCCGGGACAGGGGGAAGTTGGGCAATCAGCCCCAGCATTTT
CDR3: CAWSTRDRGKLGNQPQHF

V: TRBV6-1
J: TRBJ1-2
size: NA
D: NA
DNA: TGTGCCAGCAGCGCGGACAGAGCGTCCTATGGCTACACCTTC
CDR3: CASSADRASYGYTF

V: TRBV12-5
J: TRBJ1-5
size: NA
D: TRBD1
DNA: TGTGCTAGTGGTTTGGGCCCCCCGGGACAGAGGCAGCCCCAGCATTTT
CDR3: CASGLGPPGQRQPQHF

V: TRBV30
J: TRBJ1-1
size: once
D: NA
DNA: TGTGCCTGGAGGTGCACCAAGCTAACCGCTTACAGCACTGAAGCTTTCTTT
CDR3: CAWRCTKLTAYSTEAFF

V: TRBV5-5
J: TRBJ1-1
size: NA
D: NA
DNA: TGTGCCAGCAGCTTCCCCAGGGCCCTGAACACTGAAGCTTTCTTT
CDR3: CASSFPRALNTEAFF

V: TRBV14
J: TRBJ2-3
size: NA
D: TRBD2
DNA: TGTGCCAGCAGCCGGGCCGGGACTAGCGGGAGAGGATCCACAGATACGCAGTATTTT
CDR3: CASSRAGTSGRGSTDTQYF

V: TRBV10-1
J: TRBJ2-1
size: NA
D: TRBD1
DNA: TGCGCCAGCAGTGACAGGGGGTTGCATGAGCAGTTCTTC
CDR3: CASSDRGLHEQFF

V: TRBV4-3
J: TRBJ1-5
size: NA
D: NA
DNA: TGCGCCAGCAGCCAGGCCCGGACAGCCAGGAACAATCAGCCCCAGCATTTT
CDR3: CASSQARTARNNQPQHF

V: TRBV27
J: TRBJ1-2
size: few
D: TRBD1
DNA: TGTGCCAGCAGTTCTACGAGACAGGGGGCGCGGGACTATGGCTACACCTTC
CDR3: CASSSTRQGARDYGYTF

V: TRBV7-9
J: TRBJ2-5
size: NA
D: TRBD2
DNA: TGTGCCAGCAGCGAAGCAAACTCCTTGGGACTAGTTGATGTGACCCAGTACTTC
CDR3: CASSEANSLGLVDVTQYF

V: TRBV19
J: TRBJ2-2
size: NA
D: NA
DNA: TGTGCCAGTACCCTAGCGCCCGTTGGGAGCACCGGGGAGCTGTTTTTT
CDR3: CASTLAPVGSTGELFF

V: TRBV25-1
J: TRBJ2-5
size: NA
D: NA
DNA: TGTGCCAGCAGTGATCTAGAGACCCAGTACTTC
CDR3: CASSDLETQYF

V: TRBV7-3
J: TRBJ2-2
size: NA
D: NA
DNA: TGTGCCAGCAGCTTAGAGGCCACCGGGGAGCTGTTTTTT
CDR3: CASSLEATGELFF

V: TRBV15
J: TRBJ1-1
size: NA
D: NA
DNA: TGTGCCACCAGCAGAGGGGTGGCGGGCAGGACTGAAGCTTTCTTT
CDR3: CATSRGVAGRTEAFF

V: TRBV5-5
J: TRBJ1-3
size: few
D: NA
DNA: TGTGCCAGCAGCCGGTGGGGGCTCGGGTCTGGAAACACCATATATTTT
CDR3: CASSRWGLGSGNTIYF

V: TRBV6-5
J: TRBJ2-1
size: NA
D: NA
DNA: TGTGCCAGCATGACTGCTACCTACAATGAGCAGTTCTTC
CDR3: CASMTATYNEQFF

V: TRBV7-6
J: TRBJ2-7
size: NA
D: TRBD2
DNA: TGTGCCAGCAGCTTACTCCTAGCGGGAGACTACGAGCAGTACTTC
CDR3: CASSLLLAGDYEQYF

V: TRBV27
J: TRBJ1-6
size: once
D: TRBD1
DNA: TGTGCCAGCAGTTTGAGTTCCGACAGGGGGGCGGTAGATTCACCCCTCCACTTT
CDR3: CASSLSSDRGAVDSPLHF

V: TRBV2
J: TRBJ1-1
size: NA
D: NA
DNA: TGTGCCAGCAGTGAAGGTAGAGACCGGGAGGGGAACACTGAAGCTTTCTTT
CDR3: CASSEGRDREGNTEAFF

V: TRBV5-8
J: TRBJ2-1
size: NA
D: TRBD1
DNA: TGTGCCAGCAGCTTCCGGCCATTACAGGGGCGGACGAATGAGCAGTTCTTC
CDR3: CASSFRPLQGRTNEQFF

V: TRBV28
J: TRBJ1-2
size: once
D: NA
DNA: TGTGCCAGCAGTTTATCAGGGGTTCGTGGCTACACCTTC
CDR3: CASSLSGVRGYTF

V: TRBV28
J: TRBJ1-5
size: NA
D: NA
DNA: TGTGCCAGCAGGTCCGGGGTAGGACAGCCCCAGCATTTT
CDR3: CASRSGVGQPQHF

V: TRBV7-9
J: TRBJ1-6
size: NA
D: NA
DNA: TGTGCCAGCAGCTTAGTAGGGGCCCTGATTTCACCCCTCCACTTT
CDR3: CASSLVGALISPLHF

V: TRBV4-3
J: TRBJ2-1
size: NA
D: NA
DNA: TGCGCCAGCAGCCAAGCCTGTGCTCAGACTAGTCTATCCTACAATGAGCAGTTCTTC
CDR3: CASSQACAQTSLSYNEQFF